This T cell receptor (beta chain) was profiled in a study of identical twins (dated by TCRdb to the mid-2010s). In the study overall: The study deep-sequenced TCR alpha and beta repertoires from monozygotic twins, unrelated adults of various ages and cord blood to test whether fetal clonotypes persist. To rule out contamination, replicate twin experiments were performed at different times with different library preparation protocols.

On this clonotype: This receptor's antigen is unknown. No per-base quality is available; no much larger clone lies one base away.

The investigation overall reported the following: Invariant T cells such as MAIT and iNKT could partly confound zero-insertion analyses, although diverse VJ usage argued against such confounding for most clonotypes. Fewer insertions were carried by abundant cord blood beta clonotypes; a weaker similar trend was observed in young adult naive repertoires, while no such trend was observed in memory repertoires. Out-of-frame TCR alpha sharing in monozygotic twins was systematically underestimated by recombination models, whereas sharing between unrelated individuals was in agreement with the recombination models. Conclusions relied on cross-sectional statistical analysis, since the same donors could not be followed over many years. In beta out-of-frame sequences, excess twin sharing was weaker, because having fewer shared sequences lowered the signal-to-noise ratio. Compared with coincidental sharing between unrelated individuals, out-of-frame TCR alpha sequences shared between twins showed an excess of sequences with low generation probability.

V sheds 3 bases and J sheds 2 bases, leaving 11 bases between their ends. The CDR3 holds 14 amino acids from the cysteine to the phenylalanine. Here the CDR3 DNA is all that survives: 42 bases in frame from base 1. CDR1 and CDR2, looked up from the germline V gene (reference sequence), are DFQATT and SNEGSKA. Every donor was a healthy Caucasian. The twin cohort comprised three pairs of female monozygotic twins, all aged roughly 18 to 30 years. Peripheral blood mononuclear cells were the source from which RNA for the TCR libraries was isolated. Library construction relied on 5' RACE. Instrument used: Illumina HiSeq 2000. A universal primer binding site was introduced by template switching, and a unique molecular identifier was present in the final cDNA, enabling accurate counting of TCR cDNA molecules. First-strand cDNA for TCR alpha and beta chains was synthesized from specific primers in the conserved constant-segment region. To control for contamination, every cDNA library carried two barcodes: a SMART-Mk sample barcode plus Illumina barcodes. TruSeq adapter sequences, together with Illumina sample barcodes, were added in two successive PCR steps. The TCR alpha and beta cDNA libraries were sequenced on the Illumina HiSeq platform using custom primers. In the authors' own workflow: Unique molecular identifiers were extracted from raw reads with MiGEC, and CDR3 positions were determined with MiXCR. Recombination models were inferred per individual with the repgenHMM and IGoR tools using an EM algorithm. The analysis of shared clonotypes was done with the tcR package in R, with sharing normalized by the product of cloneset sizes. To study raw recombination free of thymic and clonal selection effects, out-of-frame nonproductive sequences were analyzed. TCRdb cleaned the public reads at Q25 with fastp, built clones with MiXCR and kept in-frame beta chains. Rows with one shared CDR3 protein collapse into an entry with the most common genes and DNA. These V and J calls derive from TCRdb rather than the authors' analysis. The sample contains around 960,000 distinct CDR3 sequences, around 12% of them found a single time. The ten biggest clones cover around 1.5% of the sample.

The same data also went into a second study, on yellow fever vaccine responses in identical twins. As that second study puts it: According to the authors, the vaccine-induced T cell response in identical twins seemed to be partly convergent and partly specific to each individual. In the study, vaccine-responding T cell clones were precisely tracked in identical twins.

The sequence joins TRBV20-1 to TRBJ1-5, with the D gene not confidently named. Source material: PBMCs. The sequence derives from a young woman in good health. The CDR3 amino acid sequence is: CSAREGRGNQPQHF. The DNA is as follows: TGCAGTGCTAGGGAGGGAAGGGGCAATCAGCCCCAGCATTTT.